The next 24 T cell receptor beta chains were all read from a single sample in a study of cytomegalovirus exposure and HLA in healthy donors. It was with 60 Vbeta and 13 Jbeta primers that the PCR ran. This table comes from immunoSEQ multiplex PCR, and its TCRdb copy is limited to in-frame clones, with some not included. The sample holds more than 110,000 clones, around 75% seen once. The sample was PBMCs. The receptors shown here come from a female donor in good health and CMV-seronegative.

This clone was picked up one time. The rearrangement links TRBV13 to TRBJ2-5, with 7 bases identical to TRBD2. V dropped 5 bases and J dropped 2; count of bases not matched to a gene: 8. This CDR3 has 15 amino acids. Germline V gene sequence: CDR1 PRHDT, CDR2 FYEKMQ (reference sequence). CDR3 protein: CASSQGRVRQETQYF. DNA for the CDR3: TGTGCCAGCAGCCAAGGGAGGGTTCGGCAAGAGACCCAGTACTTC.

The V and J genes are TRBV5-6 and TRBJ2-7, with D unclear. Deletions cut 1 base from V and 2 bases from J, with 10 bases between. This CDR3 is built from 14 residues. The germline CDR1 and CDR2 sequences are SGHDT and YYEEEE. CDR3 in amino acids: CASSLFQATYEQYF. Written as DNA, the CDR3 is TGTGCCAGCAGCTTGTTTCAGGCAACCTACGAGCAGTACTTC.

This clone has just one count. CDR3 nucleotide sequence: TGTGCCAGCAGCGCGAGCGCGGGGGGTGAGCAGTACTTC. It yields the protein CASSASAGGEQYF. The rearrangement uses TRBV6-5 and TRBJ2-7; the match to TRBD2 covers 8 bases. Germline V gives CDR1 MNHEY, CDR2 SVGAGI. V was clipped by 6 bases and J by 7 bases; unmatched bases: 8. The CDR3 is 13 amino acids.

This sequence joins TRBV29-1 and TRBJ1-2, with TRBD1 as a possible D gene (5 bases). The CDR3 covers 13 residues. Looked up from germline, CDR1 is SQVTM and CDR2 is ANQGSEA. V shed 7 bases and J shed 4 bases, with 16 bases lying between them. The CDR3 protein is CSETRQSLYGYTF. CDR3 nucleotides: TGCAGCGAGACCCGACAGAGCCTCTATGGCTACACCTTC.

This chain joins TRBV27 and TRBJ2-1; tentatively, D is TRBD1 (6 bases). The germline gives CDR1 MNHEY, CDR2 SMNVEV (reference sequence). This CDR3 contains 14 residues. Trimming cost V 7 bases and J 8 bases, with 18 bases left between them. In nucleotides, the CDR3 is TGTGCCAGCACCATTAAACAGGGTGGGCATGAGCAGTTCTTC. This codes for CASTIKQGGHEQFF.

V gene TRBV5-6 combines with J gene TRBJ2-1, with 16 positions matching TRBD2. The CDR3 sequence is 15 residues long. Trimming at V came to 4 bases and at J to 8 bases, leaving 3 bases not matched to a gene. Germline-derived CDR1 and CDR2 are SGHDT and YYEEEE. This CDR3 reads CASSLGTSGRDEQFF. The CDR3 nucleotides are TGTGCCAGCAGCCTAGGGACTAGCGGGAGGGATGAGCAGTTCTTC. The full variable domain, in which reference TRBV5-6 and TRBJ2-1 provide the parts outside the CDR3, is DAGVTQSPTHLIKTRGQQVTLRCSPKSGHDTVSWYQQALGQGPQFIFQYYEEEERQRGNFPDRFSGHQFPNYSSELNVNALLLGDSALYLCASSLGTSGRDEQFFGPGTRLTVL.

The chain uses TRBV6-5 and TRBJ2-5; the match to TRBD1 covers 7 bases. CDR1 and CDR2 from the germline V gene are MNHEY and SVGAGI. V lost 0 bases, J lost 2 bases, and 6 bases stayed unmatched. CDR3 length equals 16 residues. The CDR3 region has the DNA TGTGCCAGCAGTTACTCGACCCGCAGGGGGCAAGAGACCCAGTACTTC. Its translation: CASSYSTRRGQETQYF.

J is TRBJ2-5 and V is TRBV30, with D tentatively TRBD2 (6 bases). The CDR3 loop spans 11 amino acids. V shed 6 bases and J shed 12 bases, with 17 bases lying between them. The germline gives CDR1 GTSNPN, CDR2 SVGIG (reference sequence). CDR3 sequence (DNA): TGTGCCTGTCATCACGGCGGGAACAAGTACTTC. Protein product: CACHHGGNKYF.

The CDR3 is CASRPGTSGISYEQYF. The CDR3 DNA is TGTGCCAGCAGACCTGGGACTAGCGGGATCTCCTACGAGCAGTACTTC. The chain couples TRBV27 to TRBJ2-7; 13 bases match TRBD2. This CDR3 is built from 16 residues. Trimming cost V 6 bases and J 0 bases; bases outside gene matches: 5. CDR1 is MNHEY, CDR2 SMNVEV, per germline (reference sequence).

J is TRBJ2-7 and V is TRBV5-1; 9 bases match TRBD1. Germline assignment: CDR1 SGHRS and CDR2 YFSETQ. The CDR3 is 14 amino acids. V lost 3 bases, J lost 4 bases, and 5 bases stayed unmatched. The CDR3 DNA follows: TGCGCCAGCAGCTCCGGGACAGGGTTGTACGAGCAGTACTTC. The encoded protein is CASSSGTGLYEQYF.

The gene calls are TRBV6-6 and TRBJ2-7; 7 positions agree with TRBD2. CDR1 is MNHNY and CDR2 is SVGAGI in the germline V gene (reference sequence). The CDR3 sequence is 13 residues long. The CDR3 sequence is CALGSGNAYEQYF. DNA of the CDR3: TGTGCGCTCGGCAGCGGGAATGCCTACGAGCAGTACTTC.

This chain links TRBV7-3 with TRBJ2-7; D perhaps matches TRBD2 (5 bases). Trimming removed 4 bases at V and 0 bases at J, with 10 bases between. CDR1 and CDR2 from the germline V gene are SGHTA and FQGTGA. This CDR3 contains 14 residues. The chain's CDR3 is CASSWAGGSYEQYF. The CDR3 DNA reads TGTGCCAGCAGCTGGGCTGGAGGCTCCTACGAGCAGTACTTC.

This sequence joins TRBV29-1 and TRBJ2-7; TRBD2 matches at 7 bases. The CDR3 sequence is 13 residues long. Trimming removed 5 bases from V and 1 base from J; junction bases left unmatched: 5. Germline V gene lookup returns CDR1 SQVTM and CDR2 ANQGSEA. The CDR3 sequence is CSVHSGESYEQYF. The CDR3 nucleotides read TGCAGCGTTCACAGCGGGGAGTCCTACGAGCAGTACTTC.

J is TRBJ1-5 and V is TRBV28; possibly TRBD1 for D (5 bases). Germline CDR1 is MDHEN and CDR2 is SYDVKM. This CDR3 contains 14 residues. Trimming pared 7 bases from V and 0 bases from J, leaving 10 bases between. CDR3 region: CASTGGYSNQPQHF. The CDR3, as DNA: TGTGCCAGCACCGGGGGTTATAGCAATCAGCCCCAGCATTTT.

The V gene is TRBV27, the J gene TRBJ2-1; D uncertain. Germline-derived CDR1 and CDR2 are MNHEY and SMNVEV (reference sequence). CDR3 length: 15 residues. Trimming stripped 7 bases from V and 3 bases from J, with 16 bases between. This chain's CDR3 is CASNPSTAVYNEQFF. CDR3 sequence (DNA): TGTGCCAGCAATCCCTCGACCGCGGTCTACAATGAGCAGTTCTTC.

V and J are TRBV6-5 and TRBJ2-7; perhaps TRBD1 as D (6 bases). V dropped 5 bases and J dropped 4 bases, with 12 bases sitting between them. CDR3 length: 13 amino acids. Germline V CDR1 and CDR2: MNHEY, SVGAGI. CDR3: CASSPGTNYEQYF. CDR3 DNA sequence: TGTGCCAGCAGTCCCGGGACAAATTACGAGCAGTACTTC.

This chain connects TRBV29-1 to TRBJ2-3; perhaps TRBD1 as D (5 bases). The V gene's germline CDR1 is SQVTM and CDR2 ANQGSEA. Trimming left V 2 bases short and J 0 bases short, with 15 bases between. The CDR3 totals 16 residues. CDR3 DNA sequence: TGCAGCGTTGAATGGGCCAGGGCGCCTAGCACAGATACGCAGTATTTT. It encodes CSVEWARAPSTDTQYF.

The chain links TRBV28 to TRBJ1-3; D perhaps matches TRBD1 (6 bases). The V and J ends lost 7 bases and 1 base respectively, with 11 bases between them. There are 14 residues in the CDR3. CDR1 MDHEN and CDR2 SYDVKM come from the germline V gene. CDR3: CASTRGPSGNTIYF. The CDR3 coding sequence is TGTGCCAGCACCAGGGGTCCTTCTGGAAACACCATATATTTT.

This chain joins TRBV7-6 and TRBJ2-7; 9 nucleotides match TRBD1. The length of the CDR3 is 14 residues. The J segment lost 5 bases and the V segment lost 5 bases, leaving 7 bases of the junction unmatched. Germline values: CDR1 SGHVS, CDR2 FNYEAQ. CDR3 protein: CASSPGTGTDEQYF. The DNA of the CDR3 is TGTGCCAGCAGCCCCGGGACAGGGACGGACGAGCAGTACTTC.

The chain recombines TRBV6-5 with TRBJ2-1, with TRBD2 matching over 9 bases. This CDR3 comprises 15 residues. The germline gives CDR1 MNHEY, CDR2 SVGAGI. V trimming: 6 bases; J trimming: 7 bases; junction bases outside the gene matches: 10. In nucleotides, the CDR3 is TGTGCCAGCAGCTCGGTGGGACTAGCAGGGAATGAGCAGTTCTTC. Translation: CASSSVGLAGNEQFF.

The chain couples TRBV5-5 to TRBJ1-4; D is uncertain. This CDR3 contains 12 residues. V lost 0 bases and J lost 7, with 4 bases in between. Germline V lookup: CDR1 SGHKS, CDR2 YYEKEE (reference sequence). The CDR3 loop is CASSLDSEKLFF. DNA for the CDR3: TGTGCCAGCAGCTTGGACAGTGAAAAACTGTTTTTT. The full variable domain, its missing parts supplied by reference TRBV5-5 and TRBJ1-4, is DAGVTQSPTHLIKTRGQQVTLRCSPISGHKSVSWYQQVLGQGPQFIFQYYEKEERGRGNFPDRFSARQFPNYSSELNVNALLLGDSALYLCASSLDSEKLFFGSGTQLSVL.

The V gene is TRBV6-6, the J gene TRBJ1-2; D unclear. The CDR3 length is 15 residues. V was shortened by 0 bases and J by 3 bases, with 11 bases between the two germline ends. The germline V gene encodes CDR1 MNHNY and CDR2 SVGAGI (reference sequence). CDR3 residues: CASSYSTGSHYGYTF. The CDR3, as DNA: TGTGCCAGCAGTTACTCGACGGGTAGCCACTATGGCTACACCTTC.

The rearrangement uses TRBV15 and TRBJ2-7, with D maybe TRBD2 (5 bases). Germline CDR1 is LNHNV and CDR2 is YYDKDF (reference sequence). The germline V and J ends were trimmed by 4 bases and 5 bases, with 15 bases remaining between them. This CDR3 is built from 14 residues. As DNA, the CDR3 is TGTGCCACCAGCACCGGGGTGGCAGTGCACGAGCAGTACTTC. The encoded protein is CATSTGVAVHEQYF.

The chain joins TRBV4-1 to TRBJ2-3; 7 nucleotides match TRBD2. Germline lookup yields CDR1 MGHRA and CDR2 YSYEKL. This CDR3 region has 16 residues. Trimming cost V 3 bases and J 0 bases; bases outside gene matches: 6. The CDR3 DNA reads TGCGCCAGCAGCCAGGGTTTCGGGAGGAGCACAGATACGCAGTATTTT. It specifies CASSQGFGRSTDTQYF.